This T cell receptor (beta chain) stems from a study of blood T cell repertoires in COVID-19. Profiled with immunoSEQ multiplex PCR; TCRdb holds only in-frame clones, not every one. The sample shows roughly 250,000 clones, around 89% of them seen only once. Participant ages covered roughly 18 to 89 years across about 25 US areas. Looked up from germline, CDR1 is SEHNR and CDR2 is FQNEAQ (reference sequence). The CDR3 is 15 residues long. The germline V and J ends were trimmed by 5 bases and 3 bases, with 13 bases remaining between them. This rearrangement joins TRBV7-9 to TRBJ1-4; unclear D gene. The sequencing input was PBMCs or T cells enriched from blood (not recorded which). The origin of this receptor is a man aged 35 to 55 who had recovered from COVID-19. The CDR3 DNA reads TGTGCCAGCAGCCCGCAGGCTGGGTCTAATGAAAAACTGTTTTTT. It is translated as CASSPQAGSNEKLFF.